The source of this T cell receptor beta chain is a study of T cells in Graves' hyperthyroidism and ophthalmopathy. This clonotype was recorded at least ten times. Its target is not known. Notes on the study in general: Separating ophthalmopathy from stable hyperthyroidism was achieved by a 13 V-J model.

The source material, RNA transcripts, was used to amplify TCR beta CDR3 regions. HTBI primers drove first-round RT-PCR of the TCR CDR3. TCRdb processed the multiplex PCR reads anew with MiXCR; each CDR3 protein has one entry. The repertoire consists of a few hundred thousand distinct CDR3 sequences, with approximately 15% occurring once and the leading ten covering around 5.3%. Trimming left V 8 bases short and J 2 bases short, with 18 bases between. Germline CDR1 and CDR2: MNHEY and SMNVEV (reference sequence). The CDR3 is 15 amino acids. The chain carries TRBV27 and TRBJ2-5, with D possibly being TRBD1 (6 bases). Input material: blood. The clonotype originates from a woman in her late teens or twenties with Graves' hyperthyroidism. In DNA, the CDR3 is TGTGCCAGCGGCCGCCGTAGGGACATTCAAGAGACCCAGTACTTC. Amino acid sequence: CASGRRRDIQETQYF.